The 7 T cell receptor beta chains in this list originate from one sample, sequenced in a study of shared clonotypes between healthy human individuals. This table comes from immunoSEQ multiplex PCR, and its TCRdb copy is limited to in-frame clones, with some not included. Of 850,000 to 1,200,000 clones in the sample, around 74% were seen once. The sequencing sample was made of memory CD4+ T cells sorted from blood. Subset reported: CD45RA-negative fraction. These receptors were taken from a man between 18 and 29 years old in good health.

V is TRBV9 and J is TRBJ2-6, with D unclear. Germline assignment: CDR1 SGDLS and CDR2 YYNGEE. V was pared by 0 bases and J by 0 bases, with 4 bases between. The CDR3 spans 15 residues. CDR3 region: CASSVDPSGANVLTF. The CDR3 coding sequence is TGTGCCAGCAGCGTAGATCCCTCTGGGGCCAACGTCCTGACTTTC.

The CDR3 loop is CASSSRGSDYGYTF. The CDR3 bases are TGTGCCAGCAGTTCCAGGGGTTCGGACTATGGCTACACCTTC. The chain recombines TRBV6-6 with TRBJ1-2; perhaps TRBD1 as D (6 bases). The germline CDR1 and CDR2 sequences are MNHNY and SVGAGI (reference sequence). This CDR3 comprises 14 residues. The V and J ends lost 4 bases and 3 bases respectively, with 12 bases between them.

This clone was recorded only once. V usage is TRBV30 and J usage is TRBJ2-7; 13 bases are a match to TRBD2. Germline CDR1 and CDR2: GTSNPN and SVGIG (reference sequence). The CDR3 totals 15 residues. With 4 bases clipped from V and 7 bases from J, the junction kept 10 bases outside the gene matches. Here the CDR3 DNA reads TGTGCCTGGACTGGACTAGCGGGGGCCTCCCGGGAGCAGTACTTC. It encodes CAWTGLAGASREQYF.

The chain combines TRBV7-6 with TRBJ2-4; D is undetermined. The CDR3 length is 14 residues. Germline CDR1 reads SGHVS; CDR2 reads FNYEAQ. V lost 5 bases, J lost 5 bases, and 13 bases lay in between. CDR3 loop: CASSITDAQNIQYF. The CDR3 nucleotides are TGTGCCAGCAGCATTACGGACGCTCAAAACATTCAGTACTTC.

The rearrangement uses TRBV7-9 and TRBJ2-4; TRBD2 is a possible D gene (5 bases). The length of the CDR3 is 16 residues. The germline gives CDR1 SEHNR, CDR2 FQNEAQ (reference sequence). Deletions cut 5 bases from V and 3 bases from J, with 17 bases between. Written as DNA, the CDR3 is TGTGCCAGCAGCCCCGACCCCGGACTTATCAAAAACATTCAGTACTTC. Translating it yields CASSPDPGLIKNIQYF.

This chain links TRBV5-1 with TRBJ2-1; 10 bases line up with TRBD2. Per germline, CDR1 SGHRS and CDR2 YFSETQ. This CDR3 comprises 16 residues. V shed 4 bases and J 5 bases; nucleotides not matched to a gene: 9. The CDR3 region is CASSTALAGSDNEQFF. The DNA of the CDR3 is TGCGCCAGCAGCACCGCACTAGCGGGATCCGACAATGAGCAGTTCTTC.

Worth noting for this clone: Other DNA variants within this sample encode the same CDR3. The chain is built from TRBV6-5 and TRBJ1-1; D gene uncertain. This CDR3 has 14 amino acids. The ends were cut back, 0 bases at V and 1 base at J, with 6 bases in the middle. Germline CDR1 and CDR2: MNHEY and SVGAGI. Here the CDR3 DNA reads TGTGCCAGCAGTTACTCGACGGGGAACACTGAAGCTTTCTTT. Translated, it gives CASSYSTGNTEAFF.